This TCR beta chain was captured in a study of shared clonotypes between healthy human individuals. All of the donors resided in Nashville, Tennessee, and each was a Caucasian adult. The deep-level immunoSEQ assay was used. Data came from immunoSEQ multiplex PCR; TCRdb stores just in-frame clones and leaves some out. Here the sample spans about 510,000 clones, around 79% being singletons. CDR3 size: 15 residues. Deletions cut 4 bases from V and 2 bases from J, with 14 bases between. Per germline, CDR1 SEHNR and CDR2 FQNEAQ (reference sequence). The V call is TRBV7-9, the J call TRBJ1-1; D may be TRBD1 (6 bases). Specimen: PBMCs. The sequence derives from a woman between 40 and 55 years old in good health. Some clones in this sample may be carry-over from other donors' samples. The CDR3 here is CASSSDRRINTEAFF. The CDR3 bases are TGTGCCAGCAGCTCGGACAGAAGAATAAACACTGAAGCTTTCTTT.